Following are 10 T cell receptor beta chains from one sample sequenced in a study of spatial heterogeneity in lung cancer. In TCRdb, the 5' RACE reads were re-called with MiXCR into one record per CDR3 protein. The data show roughly 120,000 distinct CDR3 sequences, 12% seen once. Time point here: blood at routine non-recurrence follow-up after resection. Unsorted whole RNA from tumor, nontumor lung or frozen PBMC underwent sequencing. The specimen comprised PBMCs, sampled at follow-up. The receptors here all came from a male donor with early-stage non-small cell lung cancer.

V and J are TRBV5-1 and TRBJ1-5, with 7 bases lining up with TRBD1. The CDR3 is 14 amino acids. CDR1 SGHRS and CDR2 YFSETQ come from the germline V gene. J was trimmed by 2 bases and V by 3 bases; bases with no gene match: 2. The CDR3 DNA sequence: TGCGCCAGCAGCTCCGGGACAGGCAATCAGCCCCAGCATTTT. Its translation: CASSSGTGNQPQHF. Full variable domain (outside the CDR3, taken from reference TRBV5-1 and TRBJ1-5): KAGVTQTPRYLIKTRGQQVTLSCSPISGHRSVSWYQQTPGQGLQFLFEYFSETQRNKGNFPGRFSGRQFSNSRSEMNVSTLELGDSALYLCASSSGTGNQPQHFGDGTRLSIL.

The chain carries TRBV12-3 or TRBV12-4 and TRBJ1-1; D ambiguous. The CDR3 extends over 12 amino acids. V gave up 6 bases and J gave up 6 bases, with 11 bases separating them. The CDR3 spells CASRVGGAEAFF. The CDR3 DNA is TGTGCCAGCAGAGTCGGCGGCGCTGAAGCTTTCTTT.

This clonotype was seen many times. This chain uses TRBV7-3 with TRBJ2-5, with unresolved D. In germline, CDR1 is SGHTA, CDR2 FQGTGA. The CDR3 loop spans 13 amino acids. Trimming left V 3 bases short and J 4 bases short, with 9 bases between. This CDR3 is CASSLGTRETQYF. CDR3 nucleotide sequence: TGTGCCAGCAGCTTGGGCACACGAGAGACCCAGTACTTC. Looking up the rest from reference TRBV7-3 and TRBJ2-5 gives the full variable domain: GAGVSQTPSNKVTEKGKYVELRCDPISGHTALYWYRQSLGQGPEFLIYFQGTGAADDSGLPNDRFFAVRPEGSVSTLKIQRTERGDSAVYLCASSLGTRETQYFGPGTRLLVL.

This clonotype was observed a handful of times. The DNA of the CDR3 is TGTGCCAGCAGCGTAGGACCGGGACAGTACTACGAGCAGTACTTC. Translating gives CASSVGPGQYYEQYF. J is TRBJ2-7 and V is TRBV9; 7 bases align to TRBD1. The ends lost 0 bases at V and 3 bases at J; junction bases unmatched: 6. The CDR3 covers 15 residues. From germline, CDR1 is SGDLS and CDR2 YYNGEE.

This clonotype showed up just a few times. V usage is TRBV3-1 and J usage is TRBJ1-5; D remains ambiguous. Deletions cut 0 bases from V and 0 bases from J, with 12 bases between. The germline V gene has CDR1 LGHDT and CDR2 YNNKEL (reference sequence). The CDR3 runs 17 residues. The CDR3 sequence: CASSQDRVRYSNQPQHF. CDR3 nucleotides: TGTGCCAGCAGCCAAGACCGGGTACGTTATAGCAATCAGCCCCAGCATTTT.

At least ten counts were recorded for this clonotype. The gene calls are TRBV7-2 and TRBJ2-7, with TRBD2 matching over 8 bases. There are 14 residues in the CDR3. Germline V gene data show CDR1 as SGHTA and CDR2 as FQGNSA. V shed 5 bases and J 2 bases; nucleotides not matched to a gene: 5. CDR3 residues: CASSTQRGPYEQYF. The CDR3 DNA is TGTGCCAGCAGCACCCAGCGGGGGCCCTACGAGCAGTACTTC.

At least ten counts were recorded for this clonotype. The rearrangement uses TRBV6-1 and TRBJ1-5; no firm D call. Germline V gives CDR1 MNHNS, CDR2 SASEGT. The CDR3 length is 19 residues. Trimming removed 6 bases at V and 0 bases at J, with 24 bases between. CDR3 DNA sequence: TGTGCCAGCAGCGGGATTTTTCAGGACGGAAGAGATAGCAATCAGCCCCAGCATTTT. Translating it yields CASSGIFQDGRDSNQPQHF.

In its sample, this clonotype was seen many times. This sequence joins TRBV7-8 and TRBJ2-7; D possibly corresponds to TRBD1 (6 bases). The CDR3 runs 13 residues. Germline CDR1 is SGHVS and CDR2 is FQNEAQ. V was clipped by 5 bases and J by 3 bases, with 11 bases between them. The CDR3: CASSTMDSYEQYF. CDR3 nucleotides: TGTGCCAGCAGCACAATGGACAGCTACGAGCAGTACTTC.

Ten or more counts support this clonotype. In DNA form, the CDR3 reads TGCGCCAGCAGCTTGGATGCTAGCGGGGGCAACACCGGGGAGCTGTTTTTT. It yields the protein CASSLDASGGNTGELFF. V usage is TRBV5-1 and J usage is TRBJ2-2; 10 nucleotides line up with TRBD2. Germline CDR1 is SGHRS and CDR2 is YFSETQ. J was trimmed by 2 bases and V by 0 bases; bases with no gene match: 4. This CDR3 region has 17 residues.

This chain connects TRBV11-1 to TRBJ2-5, with a weak D call TRBD1 (6 bases). Germline lookup yields CDR1 SGHAT and CDR2 FQDESV (reference sequence). The CDR3 consists of 14 residues. The V end was cut by 5 bases, the J end by 2 bases, with 12 bases between. The CDR3 loop reads CASSPRTAQETQYF. As DNA, the CDR3 is TGTGCCAGCAGCCCCCGGACAGCTCAAGAGACCCAGTACTTC.